The T cell receptor beta chain described here comes from a study of CD8 T cells in Susac syndrome. Germline lookup yields CDR1 SQVTM and CDR2 ANQGSEA. V lost 6 bases, J lost 4 bases, and 15 bases lay in between. The CDR3 runs 13 residues. When the RNA was reverse transcribed, random hexamers were used with an input of roughly 0.5 to 1 ug. TCRdb used MiXCR to reprocess the immunoSEQ multiplex PCR reads, holding one entry per CDR3 protein. This table holds roughly 120,000 distinct CDR3 sequences, 95% to 98% found once. The sample was CD4+ T cells from PBMCs. The genes are TRBV29-1 and TRBJ1-2, with D unresolved. The sequence came from a human donor in good health. The CDR3 DNA reads as TGCAGCGTCGGTGGTGGGTCAGGCTATGGCTACACCTTC. Amino acid sequence: CSVGGGSGYGYTF.